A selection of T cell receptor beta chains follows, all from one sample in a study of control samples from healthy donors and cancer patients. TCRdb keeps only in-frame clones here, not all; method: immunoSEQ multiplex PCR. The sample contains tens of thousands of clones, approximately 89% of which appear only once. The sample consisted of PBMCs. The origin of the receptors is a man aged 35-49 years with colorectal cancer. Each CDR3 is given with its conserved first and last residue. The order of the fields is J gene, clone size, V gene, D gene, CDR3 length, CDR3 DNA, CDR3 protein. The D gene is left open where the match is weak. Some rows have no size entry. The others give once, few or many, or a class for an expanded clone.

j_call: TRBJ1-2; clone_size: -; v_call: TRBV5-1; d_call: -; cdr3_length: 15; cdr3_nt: TGCGCCAGCAGCTTGGGAGGGGAGTTGAACTATGGCTACACCTTC; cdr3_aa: CASSLGGELNYGYTF
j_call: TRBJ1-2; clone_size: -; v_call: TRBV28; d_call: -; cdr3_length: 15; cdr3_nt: TGTGCCAGCAGTTTAGGCGGCAGCCAGCGGAATGGCTACACCTTC; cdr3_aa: CASSLGGSQRNGYTF
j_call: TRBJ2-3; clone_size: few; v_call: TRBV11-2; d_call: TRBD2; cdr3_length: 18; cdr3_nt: TGTGCCAGCAGCTCCTATCCCGCTAGCGGGAGCGGCACAGATACGCAGTATTTT; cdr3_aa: CASSSYPASGSGTDTQYF
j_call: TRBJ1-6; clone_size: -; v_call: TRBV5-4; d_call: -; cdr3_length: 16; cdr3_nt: TGTGCCAGCAGCTTGGGCGGGGGAGTGACGGATTCACCCCTCCACTTT; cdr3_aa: CASSLGGGVTDSPLHF
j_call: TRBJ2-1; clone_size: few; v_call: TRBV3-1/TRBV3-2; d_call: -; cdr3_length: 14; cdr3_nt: TGTGCCAGCAGCCTTCAGGGGGGCCGGCGTGAGCAGTTCTTC; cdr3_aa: CASSLQGGRREQFF
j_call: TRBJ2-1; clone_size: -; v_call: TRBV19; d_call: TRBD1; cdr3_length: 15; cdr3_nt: TGTGCCAGTAGTAAGACAGGGGAAGCCTACAATGAGCAGTTCTTC; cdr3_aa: CASSKTGEAYNEQFF
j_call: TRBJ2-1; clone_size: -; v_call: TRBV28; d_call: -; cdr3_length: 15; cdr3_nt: TGTGCCAGCACCCAAGACTTGAATTCCTACAATGAGCAGTTCTTC; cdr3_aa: CASTQDLNSYNEQFF
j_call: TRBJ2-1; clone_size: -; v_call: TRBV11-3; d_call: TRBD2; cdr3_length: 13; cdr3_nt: TGTGCCAGCAGCTCCCTAGCGGGAAATGAGCAGTTCTTC; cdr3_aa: CASSSLAGNEQFF
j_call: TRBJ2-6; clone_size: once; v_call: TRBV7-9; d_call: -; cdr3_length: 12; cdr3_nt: TGTGCCAGCAACTGGGGGGCCAACGTCCTGACTTTC; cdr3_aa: CASNWGANVLTF
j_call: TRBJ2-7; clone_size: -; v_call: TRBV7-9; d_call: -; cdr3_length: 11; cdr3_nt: TGTGCCAGCAGCTTACTCTACGAGCAGTACTTC; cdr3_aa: CASSLLYEQYF
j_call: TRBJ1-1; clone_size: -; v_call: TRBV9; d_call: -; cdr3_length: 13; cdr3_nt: TGTGCCAGCAGCAGCGGCCAGAACACTGAAGCTTTCTTT; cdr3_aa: CASSSGQNTEAFF
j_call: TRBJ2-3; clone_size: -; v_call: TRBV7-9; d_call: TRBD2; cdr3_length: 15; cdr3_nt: TGTGCCAGCAGTCGGACTAGCGGATTCACAGATACGCAGTATTTT; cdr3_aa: CASSRTSGFTDTQYF
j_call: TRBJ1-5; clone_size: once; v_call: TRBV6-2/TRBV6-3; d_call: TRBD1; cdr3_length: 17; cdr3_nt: TGTGCCAGCAGTTTCCGGGACAGTCTGAGTAGCAATCAGCCCCAGCATTTT; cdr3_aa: CASSFRDSLSSNQPQHF
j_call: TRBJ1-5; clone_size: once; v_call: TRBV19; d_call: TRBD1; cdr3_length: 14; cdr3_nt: TGTGCCAGTAGTACCAGACAGGGGGATCAGCCCCAGCATTTT; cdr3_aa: CASSTRQGDQPQHF
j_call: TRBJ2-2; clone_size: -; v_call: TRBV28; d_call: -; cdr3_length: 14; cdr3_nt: TGTGCCAGCAGAAACTCAGGGTTCCGCGGGGAGCTGTTTTTT; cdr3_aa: CASRNSGFRGELFF
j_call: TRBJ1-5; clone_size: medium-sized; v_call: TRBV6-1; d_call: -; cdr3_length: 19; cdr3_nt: TGTGCCAGCAGTGAAGAGGTGGAGGGCTCGACGATTGGCAATCAGCCCCAGCATTTT; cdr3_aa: CASSEEVEGSTIGNQPQHF
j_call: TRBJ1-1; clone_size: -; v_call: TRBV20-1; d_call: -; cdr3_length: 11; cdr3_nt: TGCAGCGTCGAACCTGCGACTGAAGCTTTCTTT; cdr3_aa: CSVEPATEAFF
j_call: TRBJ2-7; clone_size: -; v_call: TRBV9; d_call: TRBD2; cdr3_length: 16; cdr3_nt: TGTGCCAGCAGCGTATCGGCTAGCGGGAGTATCTACGAGCAGTACTTC; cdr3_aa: CASSVSASGSIYEQYF
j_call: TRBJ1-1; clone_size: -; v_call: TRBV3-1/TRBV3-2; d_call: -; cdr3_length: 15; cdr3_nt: TGTGCCAGCAGCCCCTTAGACAGGCCGAACACTGAAGCTTTCTTT; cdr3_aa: CASSPLDRPNTEAFF
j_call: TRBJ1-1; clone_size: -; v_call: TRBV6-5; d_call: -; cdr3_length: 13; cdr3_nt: TGTGCCAGCAGTTATGAGGGGCTCACTGAAGCTTTCTTT; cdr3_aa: CASSYEGLTEAFF
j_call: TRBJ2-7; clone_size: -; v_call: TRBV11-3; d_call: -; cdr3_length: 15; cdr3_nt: TGTGCCAGCAGCTTAGATCCCCAGGTAGGCTACGAGCAGTACTTC; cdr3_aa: CASSLDPQVGYEQYF
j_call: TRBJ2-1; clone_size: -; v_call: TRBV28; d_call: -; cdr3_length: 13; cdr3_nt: TGTGCCAGCAGCCTAACTAGCTACAATGAGCAGTTCTTC; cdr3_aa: CASSLTSYNEQFF
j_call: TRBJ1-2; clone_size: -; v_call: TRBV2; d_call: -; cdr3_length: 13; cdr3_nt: TGTGCCAGCAGTGAAGCGCTGGGAGGTGGCTACACCTTC; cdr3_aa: CASSEALGGGYTF
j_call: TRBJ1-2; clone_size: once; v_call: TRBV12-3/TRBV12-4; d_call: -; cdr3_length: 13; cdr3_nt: TGTGCCAGCAGTCCACAGGTTGGGGTTGGCTACACCTTC; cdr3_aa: CASSPQVGVGYTF
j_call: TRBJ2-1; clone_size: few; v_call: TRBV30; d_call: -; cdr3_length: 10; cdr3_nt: TGTGCCTGGTCAAAGTATGAGCAGTTCTTC; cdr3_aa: CAWSKYEQFF
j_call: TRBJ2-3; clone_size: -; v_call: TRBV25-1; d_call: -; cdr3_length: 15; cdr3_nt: TGTGCCAGCAGTGAATGGGGGGGGCAAGGAGATACGCAGTATTTT; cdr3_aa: CASSEWGGQGDTQYF
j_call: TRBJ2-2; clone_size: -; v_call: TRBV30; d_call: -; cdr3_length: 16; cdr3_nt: TGTGCCTGGAGTGTACTAAGGCCATTTAATGGCGGGGAGCTGTTTTTT; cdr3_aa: CAWSVLRPFNGGELFF
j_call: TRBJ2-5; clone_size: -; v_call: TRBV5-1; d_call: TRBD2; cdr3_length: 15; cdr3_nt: TGCGCCAGCAGCCCAAAGCGGGAGGGCCAACGGACCCAGTACTTC; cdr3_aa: CASSPKREGQRTQYF
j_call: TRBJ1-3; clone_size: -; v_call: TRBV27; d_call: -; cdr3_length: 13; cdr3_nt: TGTGCCAGCAGTTGGGGGGTAGGAAACACCATATATTTT; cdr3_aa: CASSWGVGNTIYF
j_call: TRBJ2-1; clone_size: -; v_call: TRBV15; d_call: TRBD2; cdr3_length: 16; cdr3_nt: TGTGCCACCAGCGGCGGCCGGACTAGCGGATACAATGAGCAGTTCTTC; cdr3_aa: CATSGGRTSGYNEQFF
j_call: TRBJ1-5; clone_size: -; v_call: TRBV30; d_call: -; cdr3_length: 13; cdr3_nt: TGTGCCTGGAGTGTATCGGGAAATCAGCCCCAGCATTTT; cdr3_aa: CAWSVSGNQPQHF
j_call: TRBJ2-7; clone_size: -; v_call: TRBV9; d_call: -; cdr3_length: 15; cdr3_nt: TGTGCCAGCAGCGTAGGGAGGGGCGCCTCCTACGAGCAGTACTTC; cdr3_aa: CASSVGRGASYEQYF
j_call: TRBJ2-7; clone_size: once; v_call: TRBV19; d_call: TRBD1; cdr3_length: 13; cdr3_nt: TGTGCCAGTAGTGGGTGGACAGGGAGCGAGCAGTACTTC; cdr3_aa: CASSGWTGSEQYF
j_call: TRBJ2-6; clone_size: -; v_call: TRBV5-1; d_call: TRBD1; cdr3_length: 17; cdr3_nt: TGCGCCAGCAGACCCGGGACAGTGAACTCTGGGGCCAACGTCCTGACTTTC; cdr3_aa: CASRPGTVNSGANVLTF
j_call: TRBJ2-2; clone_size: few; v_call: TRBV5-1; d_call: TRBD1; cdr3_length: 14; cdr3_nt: TGCGCCAGCAGCTTAGGGGGACAGATCAGGGAGCTGTTTTTT; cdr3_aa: CASSLGGQIRELFF
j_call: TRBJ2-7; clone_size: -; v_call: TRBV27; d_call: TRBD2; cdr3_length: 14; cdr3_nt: TGTGCCAGCAGTTACGAGGGAGGGCCCTCCGAGCAGTACTTC; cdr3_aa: CASSYEGGPSEQYF
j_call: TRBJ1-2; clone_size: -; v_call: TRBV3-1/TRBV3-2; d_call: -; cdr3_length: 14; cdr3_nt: TGTGCCAGCAGCCAAGAAGAAGGAATCTATGGCTACACCTTC; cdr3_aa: CASSQEEGIYGYTF
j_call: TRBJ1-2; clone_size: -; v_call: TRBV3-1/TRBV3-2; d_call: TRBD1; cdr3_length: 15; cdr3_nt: TGTGCCAGCAGCCAACTGGGACAGAGCTACTATGGCTACACCTTC; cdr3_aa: CASSQLGQSYYGYTF
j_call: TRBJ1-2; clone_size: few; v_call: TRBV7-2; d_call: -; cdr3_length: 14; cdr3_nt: TGTGCCAGCAGCCCCGTGGGGACACACTATGGCTACACCTTC; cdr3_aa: CASSPVGTHYGYTF
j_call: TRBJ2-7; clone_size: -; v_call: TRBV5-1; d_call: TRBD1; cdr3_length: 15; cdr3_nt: TGCGCCAGCAGCTTGGAGGACAGGGGACCCTACGAGCAGTACTTC; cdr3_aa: CASSLEDRGPYEQYF
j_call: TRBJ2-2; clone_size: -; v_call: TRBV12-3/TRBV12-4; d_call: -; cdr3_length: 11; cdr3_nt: TGTGCCAGCAGTTTACGGGGGGAGCTGTTTTTT; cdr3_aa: CASSLRGELFF
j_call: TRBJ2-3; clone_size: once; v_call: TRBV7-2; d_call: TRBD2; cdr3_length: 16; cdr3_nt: TGTGCCAGCAGCACTAGTAGCGGGAGTGGGACAGATACGCAGTATTTT; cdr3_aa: CASSTSSGSGTDTQYF
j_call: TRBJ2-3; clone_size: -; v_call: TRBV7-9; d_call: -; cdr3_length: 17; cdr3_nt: TGTGCCAGCAGCCTCGGACAGCTGTATTCGGGCACAGATACGCAGTATTTT; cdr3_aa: CASSLGQLYSGTDTQYF
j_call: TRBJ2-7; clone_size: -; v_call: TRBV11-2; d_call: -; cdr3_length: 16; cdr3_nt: TGTGCCAGCAGCTTAGAGAGGACGGCCTTGGGCTACGAGCAGTACTTC; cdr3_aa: CASSLERTALGYEQYF
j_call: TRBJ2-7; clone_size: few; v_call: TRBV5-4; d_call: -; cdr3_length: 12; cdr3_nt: TGTGCCAGCAGCAAGGACCCCTACGAGCAGTACTTC; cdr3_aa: CASSKDPYEQYF
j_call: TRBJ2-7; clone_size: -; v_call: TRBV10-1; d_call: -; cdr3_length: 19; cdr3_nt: TGCGCCAGCAGTGAGAGTATAGGAGTAGGGCAGAAGGGTCCCTACGAGCAGTACTTC; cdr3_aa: CASSESIGVGQKGPYEQYF
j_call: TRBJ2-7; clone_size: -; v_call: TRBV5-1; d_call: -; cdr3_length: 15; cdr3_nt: TGCGCCAGCAGGTCAAGTCGGGGCCTGGGCTACGAGCAGTACTTC; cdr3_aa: CASRSSRGLGYEQYF
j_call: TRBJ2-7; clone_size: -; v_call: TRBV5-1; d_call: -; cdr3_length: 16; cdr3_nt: -; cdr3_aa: CASSLTFGGVSYEQYF
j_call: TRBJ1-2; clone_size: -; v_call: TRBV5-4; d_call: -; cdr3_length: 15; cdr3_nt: TGTGCCAGCAGCTCAGCCCGGGCTATGTACTATGGCTACACCTTC; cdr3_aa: CASSSARAMYYGYTF
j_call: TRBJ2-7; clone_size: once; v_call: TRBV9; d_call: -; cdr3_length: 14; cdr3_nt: TGTGCCAGCAGCGTAGTAAGCGGGCCCTACGAGCAGTACTTC; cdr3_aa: CASSVVSGPYEQYF
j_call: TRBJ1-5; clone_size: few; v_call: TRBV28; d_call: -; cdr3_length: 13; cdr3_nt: TGTGCCAGCAGTTTTCGACGGGGTCAGCCCCAGCATTTT; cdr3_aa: CASSFRRGQPQHF
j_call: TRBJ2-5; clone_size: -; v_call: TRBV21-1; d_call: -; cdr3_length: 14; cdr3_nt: TGTGCCCGCTTAGCGGGAGGCCGGGGGGAGACCCAGTACTTC; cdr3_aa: CARLAGGRGETQYF